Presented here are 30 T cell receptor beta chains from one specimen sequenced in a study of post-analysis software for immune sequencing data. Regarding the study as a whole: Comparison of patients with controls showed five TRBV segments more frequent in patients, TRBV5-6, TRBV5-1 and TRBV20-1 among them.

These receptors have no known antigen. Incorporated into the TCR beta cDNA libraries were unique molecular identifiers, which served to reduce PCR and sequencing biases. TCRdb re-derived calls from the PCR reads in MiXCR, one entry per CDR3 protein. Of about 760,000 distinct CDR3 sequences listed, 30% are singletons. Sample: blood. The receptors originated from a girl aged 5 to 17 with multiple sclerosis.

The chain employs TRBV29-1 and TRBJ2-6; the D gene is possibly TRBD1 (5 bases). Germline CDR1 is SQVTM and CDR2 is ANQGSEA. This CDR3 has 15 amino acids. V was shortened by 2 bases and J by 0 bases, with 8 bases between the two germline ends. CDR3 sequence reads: CSVEQGVSGANVLTF. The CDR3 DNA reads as TGCAGCGTTGAACAGGGTGTCTCTGGGGCCAACGTCCTGACTTTC.

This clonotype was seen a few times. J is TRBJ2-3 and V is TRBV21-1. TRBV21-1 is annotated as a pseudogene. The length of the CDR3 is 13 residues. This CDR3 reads CASSKEKVDTQYF. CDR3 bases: TGTGCCAGCAGCAAAGAGAAGGTAGATACGCAGTATTTT.

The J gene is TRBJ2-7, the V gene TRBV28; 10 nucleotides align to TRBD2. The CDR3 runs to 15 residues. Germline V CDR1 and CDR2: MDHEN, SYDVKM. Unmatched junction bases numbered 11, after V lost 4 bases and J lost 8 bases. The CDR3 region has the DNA TGTGCCAGCAGTTCCCAGCTAGCGGGGGTCTTGAAGCAGTACTTC. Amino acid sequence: CASSSQLAGVLKQYF.

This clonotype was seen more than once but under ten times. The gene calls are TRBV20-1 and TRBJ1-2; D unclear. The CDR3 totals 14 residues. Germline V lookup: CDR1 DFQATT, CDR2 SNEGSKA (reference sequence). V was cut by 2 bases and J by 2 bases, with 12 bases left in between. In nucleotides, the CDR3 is TGCAGTGCTAGACCTCGGACGGGCAACTATGGCTACACCTTC. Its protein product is CSARPRTGNYGYTF.

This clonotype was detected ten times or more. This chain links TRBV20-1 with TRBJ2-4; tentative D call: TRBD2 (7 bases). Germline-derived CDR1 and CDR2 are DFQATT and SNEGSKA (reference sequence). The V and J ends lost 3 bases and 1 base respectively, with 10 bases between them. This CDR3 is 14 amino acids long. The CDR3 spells CSASGGLAKNIQYF. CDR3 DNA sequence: TGCAGTGCTAGCGGGGGGCTTGCCAAAAACATTCAGTACTTC.

The CDR3 loop is CASSHQARDTEAFF. The CDR3 bases are TGCGCCAGCAGCCATCAAGCCCGGGACACTGAAGCTTTCTTT. The chain is built from TRBV4-3 and TRBJ1-1; no definite D call. This CDR3 has 14 residues. V lost 3 bases and J 3 bases, leaving 11 bases between the germline ends. The germline gives CDR1 LGHNA, CDR2 YSLEER.

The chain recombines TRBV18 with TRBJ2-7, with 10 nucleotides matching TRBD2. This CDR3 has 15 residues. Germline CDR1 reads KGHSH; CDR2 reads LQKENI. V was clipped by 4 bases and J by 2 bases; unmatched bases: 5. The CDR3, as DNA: TGTGCCAGCTCACGGACTAGCGGCCAGACCTACGAGCAGTACTTC. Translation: CASSRTSGQTYEQYF.

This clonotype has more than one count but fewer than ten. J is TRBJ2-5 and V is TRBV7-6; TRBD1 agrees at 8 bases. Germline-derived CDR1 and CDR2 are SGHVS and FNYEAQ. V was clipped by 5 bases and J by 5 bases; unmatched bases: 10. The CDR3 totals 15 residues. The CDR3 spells CASSQRPDRGETQYF. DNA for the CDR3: TGTGCCAGCAGCCAGCGACCTGACAGGGGCGAGACCCAGTACTTC.

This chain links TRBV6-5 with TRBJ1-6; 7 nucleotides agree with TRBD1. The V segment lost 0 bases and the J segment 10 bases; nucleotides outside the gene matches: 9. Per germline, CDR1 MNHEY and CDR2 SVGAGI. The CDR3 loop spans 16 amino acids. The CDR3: CASSYSIGPRGSPLHF. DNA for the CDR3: TGTGCCAGCAGTTACTCGATCGGGCCCAGGGGGTCACCCCTCCACTTT.

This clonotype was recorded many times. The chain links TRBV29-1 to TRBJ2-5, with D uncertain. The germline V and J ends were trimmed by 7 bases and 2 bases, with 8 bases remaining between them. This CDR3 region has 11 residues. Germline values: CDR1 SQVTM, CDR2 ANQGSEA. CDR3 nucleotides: TGCAGCGCCGAAGTGCAAGAGACCCAGTACTTC. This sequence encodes CSAEVQETQYF.

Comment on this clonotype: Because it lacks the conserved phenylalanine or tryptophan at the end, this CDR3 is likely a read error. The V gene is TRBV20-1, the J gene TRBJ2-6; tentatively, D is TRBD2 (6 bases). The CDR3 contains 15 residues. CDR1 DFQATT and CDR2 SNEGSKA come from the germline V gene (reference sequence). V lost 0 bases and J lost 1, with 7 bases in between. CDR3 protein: CSARDRGSGANVLTC. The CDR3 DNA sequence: TGCAGTGCTAGAGATCGGGGGTCTGGGGCCAACGTCCTGACTTGC.

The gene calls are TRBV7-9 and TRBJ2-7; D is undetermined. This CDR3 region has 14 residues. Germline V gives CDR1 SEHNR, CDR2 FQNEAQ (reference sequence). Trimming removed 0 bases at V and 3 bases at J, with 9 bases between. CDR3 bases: TGTGCCAGCAGCTTAGCGAGCAGAGGCTACGAGCAGTACTTC. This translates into CASSLASRGYEQYF.

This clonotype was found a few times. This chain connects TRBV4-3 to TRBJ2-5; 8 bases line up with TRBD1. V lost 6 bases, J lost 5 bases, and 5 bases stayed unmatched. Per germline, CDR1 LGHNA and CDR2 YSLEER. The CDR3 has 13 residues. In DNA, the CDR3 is TGCGCCAGCAGTCAGGGGGCGGAGGAGACCCAGTACTTC. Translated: CASSQGAEETQYF.

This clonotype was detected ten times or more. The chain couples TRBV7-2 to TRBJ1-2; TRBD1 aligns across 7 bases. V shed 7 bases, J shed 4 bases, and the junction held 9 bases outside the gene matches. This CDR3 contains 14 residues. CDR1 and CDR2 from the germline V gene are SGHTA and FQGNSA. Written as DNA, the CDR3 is TGTGCCAGCATCCTAGACAGGGAGGCCTATGGCTACACCTTC. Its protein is CASILDREAYGYTF.

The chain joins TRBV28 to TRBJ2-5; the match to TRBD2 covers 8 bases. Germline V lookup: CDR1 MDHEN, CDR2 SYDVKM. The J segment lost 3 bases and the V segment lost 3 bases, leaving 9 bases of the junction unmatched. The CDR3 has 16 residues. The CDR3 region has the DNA TGTGCCAGCAGTTTTTGGGCGGGAGGAAAGGAAGAGACCCAGTACTTC. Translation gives CASSFWAGGKEETQYF. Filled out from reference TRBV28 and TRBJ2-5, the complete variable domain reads DVKVTQSSRYLVKRTGEKVFLECVQDMDHENMFWYRQDPGLGLRLIYFSYDVKMKEKGDIPEGYSVSREKKERFSLILESASTNQTSMYLCASSFWAGGKEETQYFGPGTRLLVL.

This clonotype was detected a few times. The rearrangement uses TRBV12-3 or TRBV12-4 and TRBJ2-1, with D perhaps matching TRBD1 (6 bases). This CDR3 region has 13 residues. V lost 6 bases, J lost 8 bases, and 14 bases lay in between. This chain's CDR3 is CASSRTRGHEQFF. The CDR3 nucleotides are TGTGCCAGCAGCCGAACCAGGGGTCATGAGCAGTTCTTC.

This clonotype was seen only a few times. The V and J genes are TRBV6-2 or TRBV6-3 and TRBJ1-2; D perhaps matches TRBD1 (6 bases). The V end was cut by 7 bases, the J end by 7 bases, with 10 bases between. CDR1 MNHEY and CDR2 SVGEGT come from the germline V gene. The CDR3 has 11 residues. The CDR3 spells CASTQGLGYTF. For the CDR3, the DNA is TGTGCCAGCACGCAGGGGCTTGGCTACACCTTC.

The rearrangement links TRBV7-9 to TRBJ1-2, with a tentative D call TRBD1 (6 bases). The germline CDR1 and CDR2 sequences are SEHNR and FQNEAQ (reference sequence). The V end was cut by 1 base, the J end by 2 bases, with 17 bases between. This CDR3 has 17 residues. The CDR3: CASSLDQGPLANYGYTF. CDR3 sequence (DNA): TGTGCCAGCAGCTTAGATCAGGGGCCCTTGGCCAACTATGGCTACACCTTC.

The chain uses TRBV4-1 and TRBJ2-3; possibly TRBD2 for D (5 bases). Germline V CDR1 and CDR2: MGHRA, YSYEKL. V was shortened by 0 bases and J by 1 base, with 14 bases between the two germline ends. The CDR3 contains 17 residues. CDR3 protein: CASSQEYGRRGTDTQYF. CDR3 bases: TGCGCCAGCAGCCAAGAGTATGGGCGGCGGGGCACAGATACGCAGTATTTT.

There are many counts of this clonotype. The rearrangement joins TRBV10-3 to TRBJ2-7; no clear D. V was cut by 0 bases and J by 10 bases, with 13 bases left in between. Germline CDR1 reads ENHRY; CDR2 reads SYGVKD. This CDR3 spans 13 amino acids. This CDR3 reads CAISESTGGDQYF. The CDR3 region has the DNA TGTGCCATCAGTGAGTCGACGGGTGGGGATCAGTACTTC.

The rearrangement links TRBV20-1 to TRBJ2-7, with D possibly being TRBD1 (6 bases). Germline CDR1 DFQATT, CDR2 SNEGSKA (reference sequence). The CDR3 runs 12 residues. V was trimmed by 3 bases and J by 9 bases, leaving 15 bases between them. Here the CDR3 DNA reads TGCAGTGCTAGGGGGGACATTCGAAGGCAGTACTTC. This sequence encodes CSARGDIRRQYF.

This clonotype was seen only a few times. In DNA form, the CDR3 reads TGCGCCAGCAGCCACCCCGGACAGGGGGTACCTGAAGCTTTCTTT. It is translated as CASSHPGQGVPEAFF. This chain joins TRBV4-3 and TRBJ1-1; 10 positions agree with TRBD1. The CDR3 runs 15 residues. Germline V lookup: CDR1 LGHNA, CDR2 YSLEER. J gave up 6 bases and V 3 bases, and 7 bases lay outside the gene matches.

The CDR3 nucleotides are TGTGCCAGCAGCGCTGGGTGGGGGACACCGGAGGGGGAAAAACTGTTTTTT. Its translation: CASSAGWGTPEGEKLFF. The chain combines TRBV9 with TRBJ1-4, with D maybe TRBD1 (6 bases). V lost 3 bases to trimming and J lost 8 bases, with 23 bases between them. Germline V CDR1 and CDR2: SGDLS, YYNGEE. The CDR3 runs to 17 residues.

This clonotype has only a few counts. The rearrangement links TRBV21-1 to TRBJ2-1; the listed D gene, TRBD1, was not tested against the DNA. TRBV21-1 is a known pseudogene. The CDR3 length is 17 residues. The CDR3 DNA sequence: TGTGCCAGCAGCAAAAGGGGACCGGACAGAGAATACAATGAGCAGTTCTTC. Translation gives CASSKRGPDREYNEQFF.

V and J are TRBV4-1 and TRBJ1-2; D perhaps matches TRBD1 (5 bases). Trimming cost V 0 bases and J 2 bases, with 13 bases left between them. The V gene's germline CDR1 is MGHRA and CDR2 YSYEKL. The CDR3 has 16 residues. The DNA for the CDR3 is TGCGCCAGCAGCCAAGAGCCGCAGGGCTTCAACTATGGCTACACCTTC. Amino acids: CASSQEPQGFNYGYTF.

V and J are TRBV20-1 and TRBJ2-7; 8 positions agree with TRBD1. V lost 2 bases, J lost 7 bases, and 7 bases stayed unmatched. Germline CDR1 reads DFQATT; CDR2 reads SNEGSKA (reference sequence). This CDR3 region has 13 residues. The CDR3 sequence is CSARYQGAREQYF. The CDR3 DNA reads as TGCAGTGCTAGATACCAGGGGGCGAGGGAGCAGTACTTC.

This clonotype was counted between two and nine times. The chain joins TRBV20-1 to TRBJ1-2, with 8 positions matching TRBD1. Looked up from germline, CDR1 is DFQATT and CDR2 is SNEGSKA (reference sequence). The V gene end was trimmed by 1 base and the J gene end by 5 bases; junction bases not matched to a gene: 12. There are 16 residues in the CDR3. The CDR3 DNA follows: TGCAGTGCTAGAGGGACAGGGACCCTCTTTAGATATGGCTACACCTTC. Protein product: CSARGTGTLFRYGYTF.

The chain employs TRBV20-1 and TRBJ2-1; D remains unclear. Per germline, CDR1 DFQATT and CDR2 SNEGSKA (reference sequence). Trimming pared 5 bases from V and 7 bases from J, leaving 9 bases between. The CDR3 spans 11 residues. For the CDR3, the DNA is TGCAGTGCTCGTGACTTGAATGAGCAGTTCTTC. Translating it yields CSARDLNEQFF.

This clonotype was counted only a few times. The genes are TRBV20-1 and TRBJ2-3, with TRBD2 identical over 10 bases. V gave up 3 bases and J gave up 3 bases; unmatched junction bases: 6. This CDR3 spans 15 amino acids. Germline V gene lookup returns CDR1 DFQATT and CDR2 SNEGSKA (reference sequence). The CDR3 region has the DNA TGCAGTGCTAGCGGGAATAGCGGGAGGACAGATACGCAGTATTTT. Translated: CSASGNSGRTDTQYF.

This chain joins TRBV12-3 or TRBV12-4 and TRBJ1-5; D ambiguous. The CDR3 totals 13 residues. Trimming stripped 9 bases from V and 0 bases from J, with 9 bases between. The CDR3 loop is CASSELSNQPQHF. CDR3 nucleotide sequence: TGTGCCAGTTCGGAACTTAGCAATCAGCCCCAGCATTTT.